This entry lists 25 T cell receptor beta chains sequenced from one sample in a study of blood T cells in healthy people across ages. A second PCR, run for about 6 to 11 cycles, used a sample-barcoded 5' primer plus a J-beta primer mix. Via MiXCR, TCRdb re-called the 5' RACE reads, giving one row per CDR3 protein. The top ten clones hold roughly 26% of a sample with 800,000 to 900,000 distinct CDR3 sequences, around two thirds of them seen once. Sequenced input: blood. The source is a man aged 25-45 years in good health.

This clonotype was observed a few times. The chain employs TRBV7-9 and TRBJ2-1, with D tentatively TRBD1 or TRBD2 (6 bases each). CDR3 length: 14 residues. In germline, CDR1 is SEHNR, CDR2 FQNEAQ (reference sequence). Deletions cut 8 bases from V and 7 bases from J, with 18 bases between. This CDR3 reads CASSGGHLGNEQFF. The CDR3 DNA sequence: TGTGCCAGCTCCGGGGGACACCTAGGGAATGAGCAGTTCTTC.

This chain links TRBV12-3 or TRBV12-4 with TRBJ2-1; the D gene is possibly TRBD2 (6 bases). The CDR3 spans 16 residues. V was trimmed by 6 bases and J by 2 bases, leaving 17 bases between them. CDR3 region: CASSVLSGNTYNEQFF. The CDR3 DNA reads TGTGCCAGCAGCGTCCTTAGCGGAAACACCTACAATGAGCAGTTCTTC.

This clonotype occurred a few times. V is TRBV4-2 and J is TRBJ2-1, with D perhaps matching TRBD2 (6 bases). Trimming cost V 0 bases and J 0 bases, with 9 bases left between them. CDR1 and CDR2 from the germline V gene are LGHNA and YNFKEQ. CDR3 length: 16 amino acids. The DNA for the CDR3 is TGTGCCAGCAGCCAAGATGGGACTCCCTCCTACAATGAGCAGTTCTTC. Translated, it gives CASSQDGTPSYNEQFF.

V and J are TRBV9 and TRBJ2-3, with TRBD1 matching 8 bases. This CDR3 is built from 15 residues. CDR1 and CDR2 (germline): SGDLS, YYNGEE. Trimming took 2 bases from V and 1 from J; bases not matched to a gene: 3. CDR3 nucleotides: TGTGCCAGCAGCGTGGGGGACAGGCGCACAGATACGCAGTATTTT. The encoded protein is CASSVGDRRTDTQYF.

The table lists this clonotype with a few counts. The chain has TRBV7-3 and TRBJ2-3; D possibly corresponds to TRBD2 (6 bases). The V end lost 2 bases, the J end lost 0 bases, and 9 bases lay between the germline ends. This CDR3 spans 15 amino acids. Germline V lookup: CDR1 SGHTA, CDR2 FQGTGA. CDR3 nucleotide sequence: TGTGCCAGCAGCTTAGGGAGGTATAGCACAGATACGCAGTATTTT. Translating gives CASSLGRYSTDTQYF.

The chain recombines TRBV7-2 with TRBJ1-1; D not resolved. The CDR3 is made up of 11 amino acids. V lost 5 bases to trimming and J lost 7 bases, with 8 bases between them. Germline V gives CDR1 SGHTA, CDR2 FQGNSA. CDR3: CASSLISEAFF. CDR3 nucleotide sequence: TGTGCCAGCAGCCTTATCAGTGAAGCTTTCTTT.

This clonotype was seen ten or more times. The CDR3 DNA is TGCAGCGTTGAAGCGACAGGAACCTACGAGCAGTACTTC. It specifies CSVEATGTYEQYF. V gene TRBV29-1 combines with J gene TRBJ2-7; D might be TRBD1 (6 bases). The CDR3 has 13 amino acids. The V end was cut by 1 base, the J end by 2 bases, with 9 bases between. Germline V gene lookup returns CDR1 SQVTM and CDR2 ANQGSEA.

This rearrangement joins TRBV28 to TRBJ1-1, with D perhaps matching TRBD1 (5 bases). The CDR3 consists of 14 residues. CDR1 and CDR2 from the germline V gene are MDHEN and SYDVKM. Trimming removed 3 bases at V and 4 bases at J, with 12 bases between. The CDR3: CASSFQGYGTEAFF. The DNA of the CDR3 is TGTGCCAGCAGTTTCCAGGGCTACGGCACTGAAGCTTTCTTT.

V and J are TRBV9 and TRBJ2-3; possible D gene TRBD2, 5 bases. This CDR3 is 14 amino acids long. Germline CDR1 is SGDLS and CDR2 is YYNGEE. V was cut by 5 bases and J by 3 bases, with 13 bases left in between. CDR3 sequence (DNA): TGTGCCAGCAGTCCGTGGGCGGGTACAGATACGCAGTATTTT. Amino acids: CASSPWAGTDTQYF.

V and J are TRBV5-6 and TRBJ2-1; 7 bases align to TRBD1. The CDR3 is made up of 14 amino acids. Trimming removed 0 bases from V and 9 bases from J; junction bases left unmatched: 6. Germline assignment: CDR1 SGHDT and CDR2 YYEEEE. The CDR3 loop reads CASSLVTGYGEQFF. The CDR3 bases are TGTGCCAGCAGCTTGGTGACAGGGTACGGTGAGCAGTTCTTC.

The table lists this clonotype with a few counts. This chain connects TRBV4-3 to TRBJ2-1; D is unresolved. Germline V gene lookup returns CDR1 LGHNA and CDR2 YSLEER. V was clipped by 0 bases and J by 5 bases, with 8 bases between them. The CDR3 length is 14 residues. The CDR3 spells CASSQDWQNNEQFF. As DNA, the CDR3 is TGCGCCAGCAGCCAAGATTGGCAGAACAATGAGCAGTTCTTC.

The chain carries TRBV5-1 and TRBJ2-5; 8 nucleotides line up with TRBD2. With 6 bases clipped from V and 3 bases from J, the junction kept 10 bases outside the gene matches. The CDR3 has 15 amino acids. CDR1 is SGHRS and CDR2 is YFSETQ in the germline V gene. The CDR3 bases are TGCGCCAGCAAGGTCAGCGGGGGTGTGGAAGAGACCCAGTACTTC. Its translation: CASKVSGGVEETQYF.

The table lists this clonotype with a few counts. The V gene is TRBV5-6, the J gene TRBJ1-5, with D possibly matching TRBD1 (6 bases). Trimming cost V 3 bases and J 4 bases, with 17 bases left between them. Germline loops: CDR1 SGHDT, CDR2 YYEEEE. The CDR3 totals 16 residues. The DNA for the CDR3 is TGTGCCAGCAGCTCCAGTCTCAGACAGGAGAATCAGCCCCAGCATTTT. Translated: CASSSSLRQENQPQHF.

The rearrangement joins TRBV20-1 to TRBJ2-7; D unclear. CDR1 and CDR2 from the germline V gene are DFQATT and SNEGSKA (reference sequence). The V and J ends lost 6 bases and 1 base respectively, with 13 bases between them. This CDR3 has 13 residues. In DNA form, the CDR3 reads TGCAGTGCCGCCTTGACTGGTTCCTACGAGCAGTACTTC. Translated, it gives CSAALTGSYEQYF.

V gene TRBV10-3 combines with J gene TRBJ1-2; D not certain. Trimming stripped 3 bases from V and 6 bases from J, with 11 bases between. Germline loops: CDR1 ENHRY, CDR2 SYGVKD. The CDR3 spans 13 residues. The CDR3 coding sequence is TGTGCCATCAGTGAATCTCGGACGGATGGCTACACCTTC. It codes for CAISESRTDGYTF.

This clonotype was detected only once. The chain employs TRBV7-9 and TRBJ1-2; D call uncertain. The V gene's germline CDR1 is SEHNR and CDR2 FQNEAQ (reference sequence). V was shortened by 3 bases and J by 8 bases, with 4 bases between the two germline ends. The CDR3 contains 10 residues. The CDR3 coding sequence is TGTGCCAGCAGCTTCCGGGGCTACACCTTC. Encoded protein: CASSFRGYTF. Drawing the rest from reference TRBV7-9 and TRBJ1-2, the complete variable domain is DTGVSQNPRHKITKRGQNVTFRCDPISEHNRLYWYRQTLGQGPEFLTYFQNEAQLEKSRLLSDRFSAERPKGSFSTLEIQRTEQGDSAMYLCASSFRGYTFGSGTRLTVV.

The chain recombines TRBV28 with TRBJ1-6, with TRBD1 as a possible D gene (5 bases). Germline V lookup: CDR1 MDHEN, CDR2 SYDVKM. CDR3 length: 17 residues. V was clipped by 3 bases and J by 3 bases, with 15 bases between them. The DNA for the CDR3 is TGTGCCAGCAGTTTCTTTGACAGTAAAATCTATAATTCACCCCTCCACTTT. Translating gives CASSFFDSKIYNSPLHF.

This clonotype was detected once. The rearrangement links TRBV11-1 to TRBJ2-2, with 10 bases identical to TRBD2. The V gene end was trimmed by 7 bases and the J gene end by 7 bases; junction bases not matched to a gene: 6. Looked up from germline, CDR1 is SGHAT and CDR2 is FQDESV (reference sequence). This CDR3 is 14 amino acids long. DNA for the CDR3: TGTGCCAGCACTAGCGGGGGCTTTAACGGGGAGCTGTTTTTT. As protein: CASTSGGFNGELFF.

In its sample, this clonotype was seen a few times. V gene TRBV5-1 combines with J gene TRBJ2-7; tentative D call: TRBD2 (6 bases). Germline V gene lookup returns CDR1 SGHRS and CDR2 YFSETQ. The V gene lost 0 bases and the J gene lost 7 bases, with 11 bases spanning the gap. The CDR3 spans 13 residues. The CDR3, as DNA: TGCGCCAGCAGCTTGGCCCTAGGGAGGGAGCAGTACTTC. Translation: CASSLALGREQYF.

The CDR3 coding sequence is TGTGCCAGCAGTTTTATTGGGACAGGGGGCGACGAGCAGTACTTC. Amino acids: CASSFIGTGGDEQYF. The chain carries TRBV28 and TRBJ2-5, with TRBD1 matching over 12 bases. Judging by the DNA end, TRBJ2-7 fits better; the J call may be wrong. Germline values: CDR1 MDHEN, CDR2 SYDVKM. The CDR3 is 15 residues long.

V gene TRBV29-1 combines with J gene TRBJ2-7; 7 bases match TRBD1. With V trimmed by 7 bases and J by 2 bases, 5 bases remained unmatched. The germline V gene has CDR1 SQVTM and CDR2 ANQGSEA. CDR3 length equals 12 residues. The CDR3 nucleotides read TGCAGCGCGGGACAGCCCCCCTACGAGCAGTACTTC. Translated: CSAGQPPYEQYF.

The J gene is TRBJ2-1, the V gene TRBV20-1; possibly TRBD1 for D (6 bases). The J call is uncertain, as TRBJ2-7 better fits the DNA end. CDR3 length equals 15 residues. CDR1 is DFQATT and CDR2 is SNEGSKA in the germline V gene (reference sequence). CDR3 protein: CSARDVAGATYEQYF. CDR3 sequence (DNA): TGCAGTGCTAGAGATGTGGCAGGGGCAACCTACGAGCAGTACTTC.

The rearrangement uses TRBV6-6 and TRBJ1-1, with 7 bases aligning to TRBD1. The CDR3 length is 15 residues. V gave up 5 bases and J gave up 3 bases; unmatched junction bases: 9. Looked up from germline, CDR1 is MNHNY and CDR2 is SVGAGI (reference sequence). DNA for the CDR3: TGTGCCAGCAGTCTTGGGACAGTCATGGACACTGAAGCTTTCTTT. Its protein product is CASSLGTVMDTEAFF.

The rearrangement uses TRBV7-2 and TRBJ2-7, with D perhaps TRBD1 (6 bases). Trimming left V 5 bases short and J 1 base short, with 12 bases between. The germline gives CDR1 SGHTA, CDR2 FQGNSA. This CDR3 is built from 14 residues. The CDR3 protein is CASSHRDTSYEQYF. DNA for the CDR3: TGTGCCAGCAGCCACCGGGACACTTCCTACGAGCAGTACTTC. Together with reference TRBV7-2 and TRBJ2-7, the CDR3 gives the full variable domain: GAGVSQSPSNKVTEKGKDVELRCDPISGHTALYWYRQSLGQGLEFLIYFQGNSAPDKSGLPSDRFSAERTGGSVSTLTIQRTQQEDSAVYLCASSHRDTSYEQYFGPGTRLTVT.

Here the CDR3 reads CSVEAQDPNEKLFF. CDR3 sequence (DNA): TGCAGCGTTGAGGCACAAGACCCGAATGAAAAACTGTTTTTT. V is TRBV29-1 and J is TRBJ1-4; no reliable D call. V lost 3 bases, J lost 5 bases, and 13 bases lay in between. This CDR3 spans 14 amino acids. Germline V lookup: CDR1 SQVTM, CDR2 ANQGSEA.